This T cell receptor (beta chain) was retrieved from a study of Graves' ophthalmopathy and Graves' hyperthyroidism. Amplification from RNA transcripts yielded the TCR beta CDR3 regions. The authors performed first-round RT-PCR with HTBI primers and then a second-round multiplex PCR. TCRdb redid the calling of the multiplex PCR reads with MiXCR, one entry per CDR3 protein. The data show 200,000 to 250,000 distinct CDR3 sequences, around 50% seen once. CDR3 size: 15 residues. Looked up from germline, CDR1 is SGDLS and CDR2 is YYNGEE. V trimming: 0 bases; J trimming: 6 bases; junction bases outside the gene matches: 3. Clinical symptoms, serum thyroxine, TRAb, thyroid ultrasound and orbital computed tomography formed the basis of diagnosis. The PBMC fraction was derived from about 9.5 ml of fresh peripheral blood.

Sequenced sample: peripheral blood. This chain connects TRBV9 to TRBJ2-7; 13 bases are a match to TRBD2. The receptor's source is an adult man with Graves' ophthalmopathy. The CDR3 here is CASSVEGLAGSEQYF. The CDR3 DNA sequence: TGTGCCAGCAGCGTAGAGGGACTAGCGGGAAGCGAGCAGTACTTC.